This T cell receptor beta chain was sequenced in a study of OX40 agonist ivuxolimab in advanced cancers. Across the whole study: Patients received the agonistic anti-OX40 (CD134) antibody ivuxolimab. Administration of intravenous ivuxolimab to patients occurred every 2 weeks at 0.01 to 10 mg/kg.

About this clone itself: Its antigen is not known.

This table comes from immunoSEQ multiplex PCR, and its TCRdb copy is limited to in-frame clones, with some not included. This sample carries fewer than 85,000 clones, roughly 91% of them seen once, and the ten largest clones take over 2.5%. V lost 1 base to trimming and J lost 9 bases, with 14 bases between them. CDR3 length equals 14 residues. Germline CDR1 reads SGHNT; CDR2 reads YYREEE (reference sequence). Study outcomes and limitations: Among the lowest peripheral clonal expansion occurred in 0.1-3.0 mg/kg partial responders.

This material consisted of CD4+ or CD8+ T cells sorted from blood, taken in a trial of the OX40 agonist ivuxolimab. The TCR originated in an adult with an advanced solid tumor such as melanoma, head and neck, liver or kidney cancer. V gene TRBV5-4 combines with J gene TRBJ2-4; possibly TRBD2 for D (5 bases). Here the CDR3 DNA reads TGTGCCAGCAGCTTGTGGGCATCGGCGGGCATTCAGTACTTC. Translated, it gives CASSLWASAGIQYF.